This T cell receptor (beta chain) was found in a study of Graves' ophthalmopathy and Graves' hyperthyroidism. General study results and limits: Among thyroid clonotypes expanded above 0.001 frequency, most also appeared in blood. Sensitivity of about 70% and specificity of approximately 73% were achieved by the model that predicted ophthalmopathy progression.

Many counts were recorded for this clonotype. What it binds is not known. Amplification targeted the TCR beta CDR3 regions, with RNA transcripts as the source material. HTBI primers were employed in first-round RT-PCR, then a second-round multiplex PCR followed. TCRdb called the multiplex PCR reads again in MiXCR, with one record for every CDR3 protein. The sample consists of 600,000 to 650,000 distinct CDR3 sequences, about a fifth of them appearing once. Aged 18 to 65, the patients with hyperthyroidism had under 2 months' duration and were newly diagnosed. Other autoimmune diseases, uncontrolled infections, pregnancy and lactation each led to patient exclusion. Trimming stripped 3 bases from V and 2 bases from J, with 6 bases between. The germline gives CDR1 SGHRS, CDR2 YFSETQ. CDR3 length: 12 amino acids.

This TCR derives from a woman aged 18-35 years with stable Graves' hyperthyroidism. Some clones in this sample may be carry-over from other donors' samples. Material: peripheral blood. The V and J genes are TRBV5-1 and TRBJ2-7; unclear D gene. The CDR3: CASSSEAYEQYF. The CDR3 DNA reads TGCGCCAGCAGCTCCGAAGCCTACGAGCAGTACTTC. Filled out from reference TRBV5-1 and TRBJ2-7, the complete variable domain reads KAGVTQTPRYLIKTRGQQVTLSCSPISGHRSVSWYQQTPGQGLQFLFEYFSETQRNKGNFPGRFSGRQFSNSRSEMNVSTLELGDSALYLCASSSEAYEQYFGPGTRLTVT.